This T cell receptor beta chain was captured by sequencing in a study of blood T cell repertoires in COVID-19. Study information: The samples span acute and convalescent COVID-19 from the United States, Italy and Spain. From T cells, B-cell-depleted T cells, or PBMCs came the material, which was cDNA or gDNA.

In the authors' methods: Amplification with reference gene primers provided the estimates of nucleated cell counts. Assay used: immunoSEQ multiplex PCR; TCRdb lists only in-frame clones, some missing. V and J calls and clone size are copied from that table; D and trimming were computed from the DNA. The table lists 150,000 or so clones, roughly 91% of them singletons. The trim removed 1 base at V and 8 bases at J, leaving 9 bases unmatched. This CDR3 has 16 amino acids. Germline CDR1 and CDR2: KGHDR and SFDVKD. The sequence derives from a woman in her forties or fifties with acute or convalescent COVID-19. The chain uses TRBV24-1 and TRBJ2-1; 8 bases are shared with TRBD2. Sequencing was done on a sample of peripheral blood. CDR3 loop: CATSDFVGRGYDEQFF. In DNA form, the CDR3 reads TGTGCCACCAGTGATTTTGTCGGGAGGGGTTACGATGAGCAGTTCTTC.